The 27 T cell receptor beta chains below were found in one sample sequenced in a study of blood T cell repertoires in COVID-19. Some clones are missing from TCRdb's copy, which holds only in-frame ones; the method was immunoSEQ multiplex PCR. The table lists 150,000 to 200,000 clones, around 83% of them singletons. Sequencing was performed on peripheral blood. These receptors all stem from a woman older than 75 in a cohort sampled during active or convalescent COVID-19.

The chain's CDR3 is CASSVSQGLDEKLFF. In DNA form, the CDR3 reads TGTGCCAGTAGTGTGTCACAGGGCTTAGACGAAAAACTGTTTTTT. The chain employs TRBV19 and TRBJ1-4, with D tentatively TRBD1 (6 bases). Trimming shortened V by 5 bases and J by 8 bases, and 18 bases separated the two germline ends. CDR1 is LNHDA, CDR2 SQIVND, per germline (reference sequence). The CDR3 length is 15 residues.

The chain employs TRBV25-1 and TRBJ1-4; D is perhaps TRBD1 (5 bases). The V end was cut by 7 bases, the J end by 4 bases, with 13 bases between. The CDR3 runs to 14 residues. The germline gives CDR1 MGHDK, CDR2 SYGVNS. Here the CDR3 reads CASTRSTDNEKLFF. Here the CDR3 DNA reads TGTGCCAGCACGAGGTCGACAGATAATGAAAAACTGTTTTTT.

The chain couples TRBV10-3 to TRBJ1-1, with D possibly being TRBD1 (6 bases). The germline gives CDR1 ENHRY, CDR2 SYGVKD. Trimming left V 0 bases short and J 4 bases short, with 12 bases between. There are 15 residues in the CDR3. CDR3 amino acids: CAISESYRVATEAFF. The CDR3 nucleotides are TGTGCCATCAGTGAGTCGTACAGGGTGGCCACTGAAGCTTTCTTT.

This chain links TRBV5-1 with TRBJ2-5, with no clear D. V was cut by 2 bases and J by 1 base, with 6 bases left in between. The CDR3 is 13 residues long. Looked up from germline, CDR1 is SGHRS and CDR2 is YFSETQ. CDR3 sequence (DNA): TGCGCCAGCAGCTTTATGCGCCAAGAGACCCAGTACTTC. This codes for CASSFMRQETQYF.

This chain links TRBV2 with TRBJ1-6, with TRBD1 identical over 7 bases. The V and J ends lost 1 base and 0 bases, in that order; junction bases with no gene match: 6. The CDR3 consists of 18 residues. Looked up from germline, CDR1 is SNHLY and CDR2 is FYNNEI. CDR3 bases: TGTGCCAGCAGTGAAGTACGAGCAGGGGGCTCCTATAATTCACCCCTCCACTTT. Translation: CASSEVRAGGSYNSPLHF.

The V call is TRBV19, the J call TRBJ2-1; tentatively, D is TRBD2 (6 bases). The germline V gene encodes CDR1 LNHDA and CDR2 SQIVND (reference sequence). Deletions cut 3 bases from V and 8 bases from J, with 11 bases between. The length of the CDR3 is 13 residues. The CDR3 DNA sequence: TGTGCCAGTAGTATTAGCGGCCTCGATGAGCAGTTCTTC. Its protein product is CASSISGLDEQFF. The whole variable domain, remainder taken from reference TRBV19 and TRBJ2-1, is DGGITQSPKYLFRKEGQNVTLSCEQNLNHDAMYWYRQDPGQGLRLIYYSQIVNDFQKGDIAEGYSVSREKKESFPLTVTSAQKNPTAFYLCASSISGLDEQFFGPGTRLTVL.

The gene calls are TRBV5-1 and TRBJ2-5; possible D gene TRBD1, 5 bases. The germline V and J ends were trimmed by 0 bases and 4 bases, with 16 bases remaining between them. The germline gives CDR1 SGHRS, CDR2 YFSETQ. The CDR3 extends over 16 amino acids. The CDR3 region is CASSLAEGAWRETQYF. CDR3 DNA sequence: TGCGCCAGCAGCTTGGCCGAAGGGGCATGGAGAGAGACCCAGTACTTC.

The chain couples TRBV15 to TRBJ2-7, with TRBD2 as a possible D gene (5 bases). The length of the CDR3 is 15 residues. Germline CDR1 reads LNHNV; CDR2 reads YYDKDF (reference sequence). The V and J ends lost 2 bases and 3 bases respectively, with 14 bases between them. In DNA form, the CDR3 reads TGTGCCACCAGCAGATCCCGGACTGAGTACTACGAGCAGTACTTC. Its protein product is CATSRSRTEYYEQYF.

The rearrangement joins TRBV7-9 to TRBJ1-1, with a weak D call TRBD1 (5 bases). The CDR3 spans 18 residues. V gave up 1 base and J gave up 1 base, with 19 bases separating them. CDR1 and CDR2 from the germline V gene are SEHNR and FQNEAQ (reference sequence). CDR3 coding DNA: TGTGCCAGCAGCTTAGTCTCTGGTTCACAGGATGGGAACACTGAAGCTTTCTTT. Translation: CASSLVSGSQDGNTEAFF.

In this sample, this clone turned up a few times. This rearrangement joins TRBV7-9 to TRBJ2-1, with D perhaps matching TRBD2 (7 bases). Trimming pared 3 bases from V and 7 bases from J, leaving 28 bases between. CDR3 length: 19 residues. Per the germline V gene, CDR1 is SEHNR and CDR2 is FQNEAQ (reference sequence). CDR3 nucleotides: TGTGCCAGCAGCTTTGTCTCCTTTAGGGGGAGGGGGGTTTGGAATGAGCAGTTCTTC. Translated, it gives CASSFVSFRGRGVWNEQFF.

The V and J genes are TRBV5-1 and TRBJ1-2, with a tentative D call TRBD1 (5 bases). The CDR3 is made up of 14 amino acids. With 2 bases removed from V and 5 bases from J, the gap between germline ends came to 13 bases. In germline, CDR1 is SGHRS, CDR2 YFSETQ. CDR3 amino acids: CASSFLPQGYGYTF. The CDR3 nucleotides are TGCGCCAGCAGCTTCCTACCGCAGGGATATGGCTACACCTTC.

This chain links TRBV19 with TRBJ1-2; tentative D call: TRBD1 (6 bases). The CDR3 has 14 amino acids. Germline V gene lookup returns CDR1 LNHDA and CDR2 SQIVND (reference sequence). V lost 3 bases, J lost 5 bases, and 13 bases lay in between. CDR3 sequence: CASSIRQAGYGYTF. The CDR3 nucleotides read TGTGCCAGTAGTATTCGACAGGCCGGATATGGCTACACCTTC. The variable domain in full, with the rest retrieved from reference TRBV19 and TRBJ1-2, is DGGITQSPKYLFRKEGQNVTLSCEQNLNHDAMYWYRQDPGQGLRLIYYSQIVNDFQKGDIAEGYSVSREKKESFPLTVTSAQKNPTAFYLCASSIRQAGYGYTFGSGTRLTVV.

The gene calls are TRBV6-5 and TRBJ1-4; 7 bases align to TRBD1. The CDR3 consists of 14 residues. In germline, CDR1 is MNHEY, CDR2 SVGAGI. The V gene end was trimmed by 5 bases and the J gene end by 5 bases; junction bases not matched to a gene: 5. This CDR3 is CASSRPQGNEKLFF. The CDR3 nucleotides read TGTGCCAGCAGTAGACCACAGGGGAATGAAAAACTGTTTTTT.

A single count supports this clone. V usage is TRBV11-2 and J usage is TRBJ2-1, with 7 bases that match TRBD2. The V gene end was trimmed by 6 bases and the J gene end by 6 bases; junction bases not matched to a gene: 11. Germline V gene lookup returns CDR1 SGHAT and CDR2 FQNNGV. The CDR3 runs 15 residues. The CDR3 spells CASRDSGHYSNEQFF. DNA for the CDR3: TGTGCCAGCAGAGATAGCGGGCACTACTCCAATGAGCAGTTCTTC.

The chain links TRBV7-8 to TRBJ1-2, with TRBD1 matching over 8 bases. V was pared by 5 bases and J by 5 bases, with 13 bases of the junction left unmatched. Germline CDR1 reads SGHVS; CDR2 reads FQNEAQ. The CDR3 runs 16 residues. Written as DNA, the CDR3 is TGTGCCAGCAGCCAGGACAGGGTGAAGCGTGGATATGGCTACACCTTC. Translated: CASSQDRVKRGYGYTF.

This chain joins TRBV19 and TRBJ1-5, with 9 nucleotides matching TRBD1. The CDR3 extends over 15 amino acids. With 4 bases clipped from V and 5 bases from J, the junction kept 6 bases outside the gene matches. Germline V gives CDR1 LNHDA, CDR2 SQIVND (reference sequence). CDR3 sequence: CASSTLGQGDQPQHF. DNA for the CDR3: TGTGCCAGTAGTACCCTGGGACAGGGTGATCAGCCCCAGCATTTT.

The chain uses TRBV6-5 and TRBJ1-2; no clear D. The V gene's germline CDR1 is MNHEY and CDR2 SVGAGI. V lost 9 bases and J 5 bases, leaving 22 bases between the germline ends. The CDR3 length is 15 residues. The CDR3: CASSRRADPPYGYTF. DNA for the CDR3: TGTGCCAGTTCCCGGCGGGCAGACCCTCCTTATGGCTACACCTTC.

The chain is built from TRBV6-1 and TRBJ2-1; 7 bases are a match to TRBD2. The CDR3 length is 16 residues. Germline loops: CDR1 MNHNS, CDR2 SASEGT. V was clipped by 1 base and J by 3 bases; unmatched bases: 6. DNA of the CDR3: TGTGCCAGCAGTGAAGTCGCCCCTAGCGGCTACAATGAGCAGTTCTTC. It encodes CASSEVAPSGYNEQFF.

This clone was picked up a small number of times. The rearrangement joins TRBV18 to TRBJ1-6; D is ambiguous. Between the trimmed V and J ends, which lost 6 bases and 9 bases, there was a span of 12 bases. CDR3 length: 13 amino acids. Per germline, CDR1 KGHSH and CDR2 LQKENI. CDR3 loop: CASSREGVSPLHF. Written as DNA, the CDR3 is TGTGCCAGCTCCCGGGAAGGCGTTTCACCCCTCCACTTT.

This chain links TRBV10-3 with TRBJ2-2; D gene uncertain. With 3 bases removed from V and 2 bases from J, the gap between germline ends came to 10 bases. The CDR3 is 15 residues long. From germline, CDR1 is ENHRY and CDR2 SYGVKD. CDR3 nucleotides: TGTGCCATCAGTGACCCAGTCTCCAACACCGGGGAGCTGTTTTTT. It encodes CAISDPVSNTGELFF.

The J gene is TRBJ1-2, the V gene TRBV28, with D tentatively TRBD1 (5 bases). The CDR3 covers 13 residues. The ends were cut back, 5 bases at V and 7 bases at J, with 14 bases in the middle. In germline, CDR1 is MDHEN, CDR2 SYDVKM. CDR3 in amino acids: CASSRGGPAGYTF. The CDR3 DNA sequence: TGTGCCAGCAGTCGCGGGGGTCCAGCTGGCTACACCTTC.

The chain has TRBV9 and TRBJ2-1; the D gene is possibly TRBD1 (6 bases). Between the trimmed V and J ends, which lost 4 bases and 8 bases, there was a span of 19 bases. Germline V gene data show CDR1 as SGDLS and CDR2 as YYNGEE. The CDR3 contains 15 residues. CDR3 nucleotides: TGTGCCAGCAGCTCAAGGGGGTCTTATTACGATGAGCAGTTCTTC. As protein: CASSSRGSYYDEQFF.

J is TRBJ1-2 and V is TRBV29-1; D not resolved. The CDR3 covers 14 residues. CDR1 and CDR2 (germline): SQVTM, ANQGSEA. V was clipped by 4 bases and J by 2 bases, with 14 bases between them. CDR3 in DNA: TGCAGCGTTGTCCCCCTAGGACTCAACTATGGCTACACCTTC. Residues: CSVVPLGLNYGYTF.

A word on this clone: This sample also contains other DNA sequences that code for the same CDR3. The chain couples TRBV4-1 to TRBJ2-3, with 9 bases aligning to TRBD1. The ends lost 3 bases at V and 3 bases at J; junction bases unmatched: 4. CDR1 MGHRA and CDR2 YSYEKL come from the germline V gene. The CDR3 is 15 residues long. This CDR3 is CASSHSGQGTDTQYF. The CDR3 DNA is TGCGCCAGCAGCCACTCGGGACAGGGAACAGATACGCAGTATTTT.

The chain combines TRBV7-2 with TRBJ1-5; TRBD1 matches 9 bases. The V gene end was trimmed by 5 bases and the J gene end by 10 bases; junction bases not matched to a gene: 9. CDR3 length: 14 amino acids. Germline V gene sequence: CDR1 SGHTA, CDR2 FQGNSA. CDR3 DNA sequence: TGTGCCAGCAGCATTACAGGGGGCGGTGGTCCCCAGCATTTT. Translated, it gives CASSITGGGGPQHF.

This clone was detected once. This CDR3 reads CASSKGTGAIYGYTF. DNA for the CDR3: TGTGCCAGCAGTAAAGGGACAGGGGCGATCTATGGCTACACCTTC. The rearrangement joins TRBV6-2 or TRBV6-3 to TRBJ1-2; TRBD1 agrees at 10 bases. CDR1 is MNHEY and CDR2 is SVGEGT in the germline V gene. The CDR3 runs to 15 residues. The J segment lost 4 bases and the V segment lost 5 bases, leaving 7 bases of the junction unmatched.

V and J are TRBV28 and TRBJ2-1, with 8 bases that match TRBD1. CDR1 and CDR2 from the germline V gene are MDHEN and SYDVKM. V shed 8 bases, J shed 0 bases, and the junction held 12 bases outside the gene matches. The CDR3 is 17 residues long. CDR3: CASSIDRGMSSYNEQFF. CDR3 in DNA: TGTGCCAGCTCTATCGACAGGGGAATGAGCTCCTACAATGAGCAGTTCTTC.